This TCR beta chain derives from a study of regulatory T cells. Study observations and caveats: In CD3G-deficient patients, conventional CD4+ T cells were enriched for hydrophobic CDR3 residues at positions 6 and 7.

Patients aged 2 to 39 years had fewer naive and more memory CD4+ and CD8+ T cells. Regulatory (CD25-high CD127-low) and conventional (CD25-low CD127-high) CD4+ T cells were sorted separately. Primers: 52 TRBV forward and 13 TRBJ reverse. Sequencing was performed with immunoSEQ multiplex PCR; in TCRdb, only in-frame clones are kept and a portion is missing. Of some 29,000 clones listed, under 95% are singletons. To note about this clone: Its antigen remains unknown.

The source of this sequence is a person between 18 and 35 years old with CD3G deficiency. Source material: conventional CD4+ T cells sorted from blood.

Written as DNA, the CDR3 is TGTGCCAGTTCCACAGGGTATTGGTCCTACGAGCAGTACTTC. Protein product: CASSTGYWSYEQYF. This chain connects TRBV6-5 to TRBJ2-7; D may be TRBD1 (6 bases). CDR1 and CDR2 from the germline V gene are MNHEY and SVGAGI. Trimming removed 9 bases from V and 1 base from J, with 16 bases in between. The CDR3 runs 14 residues.